A single sample is the source of the 25 T cell receptor beta chains below, sequenced in a study of cytotoxic CD8 clonotypes in ibrutinib-treated CLL. Produced via immunoSEQ multiplex PCR; TCRdb's table is partial and in-frame only. The table has 40,000 to 50,000 clones, about three fifths seen once. The material was PBMCs, obtained after 24 months of ibrutinib treatment. The receptors here all came from a human donor with chronic lymphocytic leukemia.

V gene TRBV5-5 combines with J gene TRBJ1-2; D remains ambiguous. The CDR3 totals 12 residues. The germline V and J ends were trimmed by 0 bases and 4 bases, with 4 bases remaining between them. Germline loops: CDR1 SGHKS, CDR2 YYEKEE (reference sequence). In DNA form, the CDR3 reads TGTGCCAGCAGCTTGGAATTCTATGGCTACACCTTC. Translation gives CASSLEFYGYTF.

The table lists this clone with a few counts. The chain combines TRBV6-6 with TRBJ1-4, with D unclear. Germline lookup yields CDR1 MNHNY and CDR2 SVGAGI (reference sequence). Deletions cut 7 bases from V and 0 bases from J, with 12 bases between. The length of the CDR3 is 15 residues. CDR3 in amino acids: CASNTPTATNEKLFF. The CDR3 nucleotides are TGTGCCAGCAACACCCCAACTGCAACTAATGAAAAACTGTTTTTT.

This chain joins TRBV2 and TRBJ2-5, with TRBD2 matching over 14 bases. CDR1 is SNHLY, CDR2 FYNNEI, per germline. The CDR3 is 17 amino acids. Trimming took 6 bases from V and 2 from J; bases not matched to a gene: 8. This CDR3 is CASREDRLAGGQETQYF. The DNA of the CDR3 is TGTGCCAGCAGAGAGGACCGACTAGCGGGGGGGCAAGAGACCCAGTACTTC.

The gene calls are TRBV19 and TRBJ1-6; D is perhaps TRBD1 (6 bases). CDR1 is LNHDA, CDR2 SQIVND, per germline (reference sequence). The CDR3 length is 12 residues. The V end lost 5 bases, the J end lost 14 bases, and 13 bases lay between the germline ends. The CDR3 spells CASSSLGGTLHF. The CDR3 nucleotides are TGTGCCAGTAGTTCCCTGGGGGGCACCCTCCACTTT.

This chain joins TRBV4-2 and TRBJ1-5; no clear D. The germline V and J ends were trimmed by 0 bases and 4 bases, with 10 bases remaining between them. The CDR3 has 15 amino acids. Per germline, CDR1 LGHNA and CDR2 YNFKEQ. For the CDR3, the DNA is TGTGCCAGCAGCCAAGATCCTATTGGTAATCAGCCCCAGCATTTT. Amino acids: CASSQDPIGNQPQHF.

Ten or more counts support this clone. J is TRBJ2-7 and V is TRBV5-1; D remains ambiguous. This CDR3 has 13 residues. CDR1 and CDR2 (germline): SGHRS, YFSETQ. The V end was cut by 2 bases, the J end by 1 base, with 7 bases between. CDR3 DNA: TGCGCCAGCAGCTTTGCGGTTTCCTACGAGCAGTACTTC. Translating gives CASSFAVSYEQYF.

This clone was observed a handful of times. The chain links TRBV4-1 to TRBJ2-7; 9 nucleotides line up with TRBD2. This CDR3 contains 16 residues. Germline V lookup: CDR1 MGHRA, CDR2 YSYEKL. V dropped 2 bases and J dropped 3; count of bases not matched to a gene: 8. Written as DNA, the CDR3 is TGCGCCAGCAGCCAAACCGGGACTAGCTTCGGCTACGAGCAGTACTTC. This gives the protein CASSQTGTSFGYEQYF.

The CDR3 DNA is TGTGCCAGCAGCTTAAGGGGAGGAGGGGCGGAGACCCAGTACTTC. Amino acid sequence: CASSLRGGGAETQYF. The chain couples TRBV7-7 to TRBJ2-5; D possibly corresponds to TRBD2 (6 bases). V was shortened by 2 bases and J by 5 bases, with 15 bases between the two germline ends. This CDR3 spans 15 amino acids. The V gene's germline CDR1 is SSHAT and CDR2 FNYEAQ (reference sequence).

This chain joins TRBV15 and TRBJ2-1; D is possibly TRBD2 (5 bases). This CDR3 spans 18 amino acids. Trimming removed 1 base from V and 7 bases from J, with 23 bases in between. CDR1 LNHNV and CDR2 YYDKDF come from the germline V gene (reference sequence). CDR3 bases: TGTGCCACCAGCAGAGTTGGTTCGGCAGAGGGAGAGAGGAATGAGCAGTTCTTC. It encodes CATSRVGSAEGERNEQFF.

V usage is TRBV6-1 and J usage is TRBJ1-1; D remains ambiguous. The V end was cut by 6 bases, the J end by 8 bases, with 22 bases between. This CDR3 is 15 amino acids long. The germline CDR1 and CDR2 sequences are MNHNS and SASEGT. The CDR3 bases are TGTGCCAGCAGCCGAACCCCGGGCCCAGGCCGCGAAGCTTTCTTT. It encodes CASSRTPGPGREAFF.

This clone was seen more than once but under ten times. The chain joins TRBV5-1 to TRBJ2-1; a weak D match, TRBD2 (6 bases). This CDR3 is 16 amino acids long. Trimming left V 0 bases short and J 0 bases short, with 10 bases between. CDR1 and CDR2 (germline): SGHRS, YFSETQ. CDR3 region: CASSLVPGVSYNEQFF. The CDR3 coding sequence is TGCGCCAGCAGCTTGGTCCCGGGGGTCTCCTACAATGAGCAGTTCTTC.

V usage is TRBV6-1 and J usage is TRBJ2-2, with D uncertain. CDR3 length: 12 amino acids. V shed 3 bases and J shed 1 base, with 0 bases lying between them. Germline V lookup: CDR1 MNHNS, CDR2 SASEGT. This chain's CDR3 is CASSENTGELFF. In DNA form, the CDR3 reads TGTGCCAGCAGTGAGAACACCGGGGAGCTGTTTTTT.

This clone was observed a few times. The genes are TRBV20-1 and TRBJ2-1; the D gene is possibly TRBD1 (5 bases). Per germline, CDR1 DFQATT and CDR2 SNEGSKA (reference sequence). Between the trimmed V and J ends, which lost 4 bases and 7 bases, there was a span of 8 bases. The CDR3 covers 11 residues. The CDR3 sequence is CSAMKGNEQFF. In DNA, the CDR3 is TGCAGTGCTATGAAGGGGAATGAGCAGTTCTTC.

This clone was found a few times. V is TRBV4-1 and J is TRBJ2-5; D is perhaps TRBD1 or TRBD2 (7 bases each). This CDR3 is built from 16 residues. Germline V gene data show CDR1 as MGHRA and CDR2 as YSYEKL. V shed 3 bases and J shed 2 bases, with 16 bases lying between them. For the CDR3, the DNA is TGCGCCAGCAGCCAGAAGCTTCAGGGGGGGCAAGAGACCCAGTACTTC. Translating it yields CASSQKLQGGQETQYF.

The chain links TRBV9 to TRBJ2-2; D unresolved. This CDR3 is 12 amino acids long. Trimming took 7 bases from V and 2 from J, leaving 6 bases between them. The germline V gene has CDR1 SGDLS and CDR2 YYNGEE. Here the CDR3 reads CASALNTGELFF. The DNA of the CDR3 is TGTGCCAGCGCACTCAACACCGGGGAGCTGTTTTTT.

Here the CDR3 DNA reads TGTGCCAGTACGGAGGACGGCATTTACTATAATTCACCCCTCCACTTT. Translation gives CASTEDGIYYNSPLHF. The gene calls are TRBV19 and TRBJ1-6, with D hard to call. The CDR3 contains 16 residues. CDR1 and CDR2 (germline): LNHDA, SQIVND (reference sequence). V was pared by 7 bases and J by 3 bases, with 16 bases between.

The rearrangement joins TRBV5-6 to TRBJ1-1, with 7 bases that match TRBD1. Trimming at V came to 4 bases and at J to 5 bases, leaving 8 bases not matched to a gene. Germline-derived CDR1 and CDR2 are SGHDT and YYEEEE. The CDR3 is 14 residues long. The CDR3 region is CASSLGQVYTEAFF. The DNA for the CDR3 is TGTGCCAGCAGCCTTGGACAGGTATATACTGAAGCTTTCTTT.

J is TRBJ1-1 and V is TRBV9; D not certain. From germline, CDR1 is SGDLS and CDR2 YYNGEE. The CDR3 has 15 residues. V lost 3 bases, J lost 0 bases, and 12 bases lay in between. The CDR3 is CASSDLAMMNTEAFF. CDR3 DNA: TGTGCCAGCAGCGACCTGGCCATGATGAACACTGAAGCTTTCTTT.

The chain has TRBV7-6 and TRBJ2-6; 10 nucleotides match TRBD2. J was trimmed by 0 bases and V by 5 bases; bases with no gene match: 7. Germline V gene sequence: CDR1 SGHVS, CDR2 FNYEAQ. The CDR3 sequence is 18 residues long. The CDR3 loop reads CASSPIAGGSSGANVLTF. The CDR3 nucleotides read TGTGCCAGCAGCCCCATAGCGGGGGGAAGCTCTGGGGCCAACGTCCTGACTTTC.

This clone was counted a few times. The V and J genes are TRBV10-2 and TRBJ2-7; D is ambiguous. CDR1 WSHSY and CDR2 SAAADI come from the germline V gene. The CDR3 extends over 13 amino acids. The V and J ends lost 4 bases and 6 bases respectively, with 13 bases between them. CDR3 DNA sequence: TGCGCCAGCAGTGGAGAGAAGCTGGGCGAGCAGTACTTC. Its translation is CASSGEKLGEQYF.

This chain connects TRBV7-9 to TRBJ1-4, with TRBD1 matching over 10 bases. This CDR3 comprises 15 residues. CDR1 and CDR2 (germline): SEHNR, FQNEAQ (reference sequence). V dropped 5 bases and J dropped 7; count of bases not matched to a gene: 7. CDR3 sequence reads: CASSKPGQGIEKLFF. The CDR3 nucleotides read TGTGCCAGCAGCAAGCCGGGACAGGGGATTGAAAAACTGTTTTTT. The whole variable domain, filled in from reference TRBV7-9 and TRBJ1-4, reads DTGVSQNPRHKITKRGQNVTFRCDPISEHNRLYWYRQTLGQGPEFLTYFQNEAQLEKSRLLSDRFSAERPKGSFSTLEIQRTEQGDSAMYLCASSKPGQGIEKLFFGSGTQLSVL.

About this clone: This sample also contains other DNA sequences that code for the same CDR3. The V gene is TRBV27, the J gene TRBJ1-5; D is undetermined. V lost 8 bases and J lost 7, with 15 bases in between. Germline CDR1 reads MNHEY; CDR2 reads SMNVEV (reference sequence). CDR3 length: 13 residues. This CDR3 reads CASSPPGGQPQHF. For the CDR3, the DNA is TGTGCCAGCTCTCCCCCAGGAGGGCAGCCCCAGCATTTT.

This chain uses TRBV6-5 with TRBJ2-3, with unresolved D. This CDR3 has 13 residues. The germline V gene encodes CDR1 MNHEY and CDR2 SVGAGI. The germline V and J ends were trimmed by 6 bases and 3 bases, with 10 bases remaining between them. The CDR3 spells CASSQRRTDTQYF. The CDR3 bases are TGTGCCAGCAGCCAAAGACGGACAGATACGCAGTATTTT.

The V call is TRBV2, the J call TRBJ2-5, with 7 positions matching TRBD1. Germline CDR1 SNHLY, CDR2 FYNNEI. This CDR3 region has 13 residues. The V gene end was trimmed by 6 bases and the J gene end by 5 bases; junction bases not matched to a gene: 6. The DNA for the CDR3 is TGTGCCAGCAGAGACAGGGTTGGCGAGACCCAGTACTTC. Translation: CASRDRVGETQYF.

This chain joins TRBV12-5 and TRBJ1-1; 8 bases map to TRBD1. J was trimmed by 7 bases and V by 5 bases; bases with no gene match: 3. Germline values: CDR1 LGHNT, CDR2 FRNRAP. The CDR3 is made up of 12 amino acids. CDR3 DNA: TGTGCTAGTGGTGAACAGGGGGGTGAAGCTTTCTTT. As protein: CASGEQGGEAFF.